This T cell receptor beta chain was sequenced in a study of vaccination and CD4 T cells after COVID-19. Whole-study context: All convalescent patients were nasal swab PCR positive for SARS-CoV-2; 9 or 10 had mild and one severe disease. A few convalescent patients gave samples at day 14 post-vaccination, and they were sampled again at days 161 to 241 post-vaccination.

Time point described: late sampling 161 to 241 days after vaccination in three convalescent patients. TCRdb fed the PCR reads into MiXCR, producing one record per CDR3 protein. The table records around 37,000 distinct CDR3 sequences, 35% to 45% of them present only once. Study-level results: Within the convalescent patients, a median approximately 87% of the SARS-CoV-2-reactive clones were ones that appeared only post-vaccination.

Concerning this clonotype: As yet, its antigen is unknown.

The CDR3 runs 14 residues. Germline-derived CDR1 and CDR2 are ENHRY and SYGVKD. The J segment lost 5 bases and the V segment lost 0 bases, leaving 4 bases of the junction unmatched. Sequencing was performed on CD4+ T cells from blood, taken about 7 months after SARS-CoV-2 vaccination. V is TRBV10-3 and J is TRBJ2-7, with 7 bases aligning to TRBD1. This TCR was recovered from a human donor who had recovered from COVID-19. CDR3 sequence (DNA): TGTGCCATCAGTGAGTCAAGGGGGCAGAACGAGCAGTACTTC. Translating it yields CAISESRGQNEQYF.